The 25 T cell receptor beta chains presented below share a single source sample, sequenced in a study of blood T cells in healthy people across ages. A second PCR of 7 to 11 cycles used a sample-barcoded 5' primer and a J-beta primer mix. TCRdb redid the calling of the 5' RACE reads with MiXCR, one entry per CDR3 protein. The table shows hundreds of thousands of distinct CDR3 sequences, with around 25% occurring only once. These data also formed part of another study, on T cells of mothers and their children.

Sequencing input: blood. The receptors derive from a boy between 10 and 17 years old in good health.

The CDR3 here is CASGKSDGSYNEQFF. In DNA, the CDR3 is TGTGCCAGCGGGAAGAGCGACGGTTCCTACAATGAGCAGTTCTTC. The chain combines TRBV2 with TRBJ2-1; no definite D call. From germline, CDR1 is SNHLY and CDR2 FYNNEI. Trimming cost V 8 bases and J 1 base, with 15 bases left between them. The CDR3 totals 15 residues.

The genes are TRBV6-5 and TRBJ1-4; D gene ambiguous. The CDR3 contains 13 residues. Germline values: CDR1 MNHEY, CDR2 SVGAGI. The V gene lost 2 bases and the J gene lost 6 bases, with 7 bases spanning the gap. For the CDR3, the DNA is TGTGCCAGCAGTTACAGGGTCCATGAAAAACTGTTTTTT. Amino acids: CASSYRVHEKLFF.

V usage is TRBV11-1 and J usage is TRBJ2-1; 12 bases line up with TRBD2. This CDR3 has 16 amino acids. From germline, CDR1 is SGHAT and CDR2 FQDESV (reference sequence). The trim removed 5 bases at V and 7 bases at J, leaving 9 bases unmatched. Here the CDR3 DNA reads TGTGCCAGCAGCGACCCGACTAGCGGGAGAAGGAATGAGCAGTTCTTC. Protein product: CASSDPTSGRRNEQFF.

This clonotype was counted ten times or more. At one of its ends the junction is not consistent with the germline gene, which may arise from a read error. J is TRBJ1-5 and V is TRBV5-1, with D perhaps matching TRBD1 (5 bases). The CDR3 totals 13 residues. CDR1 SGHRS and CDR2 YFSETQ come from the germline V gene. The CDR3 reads CASSPGGDQPQHF. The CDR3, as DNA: TGTGCCAGCTCTCCAGGAGGGGATCAGCCCCAGCATTTT.

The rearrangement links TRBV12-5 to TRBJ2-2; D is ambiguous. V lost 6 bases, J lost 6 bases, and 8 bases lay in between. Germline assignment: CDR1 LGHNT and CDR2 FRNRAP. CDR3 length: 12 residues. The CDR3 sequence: CASGDMAGELFF. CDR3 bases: TGTGCTAGTGGCGACATGGCCGGGGAGCTGTTTTTT.

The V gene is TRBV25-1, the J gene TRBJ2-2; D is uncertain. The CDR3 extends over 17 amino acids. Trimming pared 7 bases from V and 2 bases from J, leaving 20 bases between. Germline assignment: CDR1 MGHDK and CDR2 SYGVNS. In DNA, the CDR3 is TGTGCCAGCACCCCTGAAGGAAGCTTCCCCAACACCGGGGAGCTGTTTTTT. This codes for CASTPEGSFPNTGELFF. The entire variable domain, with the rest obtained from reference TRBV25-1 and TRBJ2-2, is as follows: EADIYQTPRYLVIGTGKKITLECSQTMGHDKMYWYQQDPGMELHLIHYSYGVNSTEKGDLSSESTVSRIRTEHFPLTLESARPSHTSQYLCASTPEGSFPNTGELFFGEGSRLTVL.

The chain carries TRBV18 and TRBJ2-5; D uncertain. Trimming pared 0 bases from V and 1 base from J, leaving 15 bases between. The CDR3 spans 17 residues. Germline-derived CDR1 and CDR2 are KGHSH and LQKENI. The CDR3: CASSPPFLTDFQETQYF. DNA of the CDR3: TGTGCCAGCTCACCACCGTTTTTGACGGATTTCCAAGAGACCCAGTACTTC.

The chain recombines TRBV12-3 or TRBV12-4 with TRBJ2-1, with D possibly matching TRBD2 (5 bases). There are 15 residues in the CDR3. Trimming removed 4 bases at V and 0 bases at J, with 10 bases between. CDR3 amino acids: CASSSWGDSYNEQFF. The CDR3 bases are TGTGCCAGCAGTTCTTGGGGAGACTCCTACAATGAGCAGTTCTTC.

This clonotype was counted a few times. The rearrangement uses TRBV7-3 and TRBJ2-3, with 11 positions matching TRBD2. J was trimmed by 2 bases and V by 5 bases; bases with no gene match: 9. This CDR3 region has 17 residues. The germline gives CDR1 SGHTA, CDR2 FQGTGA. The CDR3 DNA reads TGTGCCAGCAGCATGGGGACTAGCGGTATAGTCACAGATACGCAGTATTTT. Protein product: CASSMGTSGIVTDTQYF.

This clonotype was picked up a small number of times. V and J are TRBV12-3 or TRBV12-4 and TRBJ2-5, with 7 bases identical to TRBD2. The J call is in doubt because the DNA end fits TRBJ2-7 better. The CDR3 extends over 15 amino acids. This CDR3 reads CASSFEGRVLYEQYF. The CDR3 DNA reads TGTGCCAGCAGTTTTGAGGGGAGGGTCCTCTACGAGCAGTACTTC.

The CDR3, as DNA: TGCGCCAGCAGCTTGGCCCCCCCAGCTCCTCAAGAGACCCAGTACTTC. This translates into CASSLAPPAPQETQYF. The chain joins TRBV5-1 to TRBJ2-5; D gene uncertain. Trimming stripped 0 bases from V and 2 bases from J, with 14 bases between. Germline V gene data show CDR1 as SGHRS and CDR2 as YFSETQ. The CDR3 runs 16 residues.

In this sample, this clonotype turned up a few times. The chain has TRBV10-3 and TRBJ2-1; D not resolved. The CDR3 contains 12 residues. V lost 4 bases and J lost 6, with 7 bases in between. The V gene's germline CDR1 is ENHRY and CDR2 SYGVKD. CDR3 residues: CAISAKGNEQFF. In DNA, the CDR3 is TGTGCCATCAGTGCCAAGGGCAATGAGCAGTTCTTC.

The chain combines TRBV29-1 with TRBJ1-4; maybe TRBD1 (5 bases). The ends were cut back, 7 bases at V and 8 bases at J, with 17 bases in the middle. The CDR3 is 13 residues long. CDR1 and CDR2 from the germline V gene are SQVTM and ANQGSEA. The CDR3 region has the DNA TGCAGCGCCAGAAGCCCTCAGGGAGAAAAACTGTTTTTT. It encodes CSARSPQGEKLFF.

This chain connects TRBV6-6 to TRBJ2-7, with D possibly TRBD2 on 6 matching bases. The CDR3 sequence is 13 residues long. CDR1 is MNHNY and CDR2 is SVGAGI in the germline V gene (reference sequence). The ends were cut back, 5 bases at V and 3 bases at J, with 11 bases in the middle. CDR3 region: CASSPGGIYEQYF. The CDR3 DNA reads TGTGCCAGCAGTCCAGGAGGGATCTACGAGCAGTACTTC.

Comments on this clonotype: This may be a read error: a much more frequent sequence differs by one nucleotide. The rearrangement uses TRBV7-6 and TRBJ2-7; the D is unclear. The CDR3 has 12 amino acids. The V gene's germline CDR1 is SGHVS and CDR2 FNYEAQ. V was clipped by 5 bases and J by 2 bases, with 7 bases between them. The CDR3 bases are TGTGCCAGCAGCATGGACGCCTACGAGCAGTACTTC. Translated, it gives CASSMDAYEQYF. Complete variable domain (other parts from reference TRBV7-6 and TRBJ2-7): GAGVSQSPRYKVTKRGQDVALRCDPISGHVSLYWYRQALGQGPEFLTYFNYEAQQDKSGLPNDRFSAERPEGSISTLTIQRTEQRDSAMYRCASSMDAYEQYFGPGTRLTVT.

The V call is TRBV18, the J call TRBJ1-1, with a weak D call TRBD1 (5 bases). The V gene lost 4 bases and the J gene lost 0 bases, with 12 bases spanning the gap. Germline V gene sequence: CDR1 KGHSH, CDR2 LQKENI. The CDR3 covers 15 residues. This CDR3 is CASSLDRNMNTEAFF. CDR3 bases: TGTGCCAGCTCACTCGACAGAAACATGAACACTGAAGCTTTCTTT.

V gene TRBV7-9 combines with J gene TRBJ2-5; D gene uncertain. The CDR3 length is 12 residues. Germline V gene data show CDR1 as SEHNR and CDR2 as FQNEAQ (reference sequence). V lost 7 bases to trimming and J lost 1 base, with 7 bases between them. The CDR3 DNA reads TGTGCCAGCACCGTGGGCCAAGAGACCCAGTACTTC. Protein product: CASTVGQETQYF.

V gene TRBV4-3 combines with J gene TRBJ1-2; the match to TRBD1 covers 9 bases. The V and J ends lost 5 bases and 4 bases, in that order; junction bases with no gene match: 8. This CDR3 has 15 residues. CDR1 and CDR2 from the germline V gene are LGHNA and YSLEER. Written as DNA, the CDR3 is TGCGCCAGCAGCGCCCAGGGACAGGGAGTCTATGGCTACACCTTC. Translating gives CASSAQGQGVYGYTF.

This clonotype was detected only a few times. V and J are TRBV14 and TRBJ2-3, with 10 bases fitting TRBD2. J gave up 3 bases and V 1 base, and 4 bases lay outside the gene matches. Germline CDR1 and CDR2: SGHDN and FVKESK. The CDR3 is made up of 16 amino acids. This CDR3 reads CASSQVRTSGTDTQYF. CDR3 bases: TGTGCCAGCAGCCAAGTGCGGACTAGCGGTACAGATACGCAGTATTTT.

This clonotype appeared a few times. The CDR3 sequence is CASSLEAGTGRETQYF. CDR3 DNA: TGTGCCAGCAGCTTAGAGGCCGGGACAGGGAGAGAGACCCAGTACTTC. The chain carries TRBV7-6 and TRBJ2-5; 9 bases agree with TRBD1. This CDR3 is 16 amino acids long. Germline V gene data show CDR1 as SGHVS and CDR2 as FNYEAQ. V shed 1 base, J shed 4 bases, and the junction held 7 bases outside the gene matches.

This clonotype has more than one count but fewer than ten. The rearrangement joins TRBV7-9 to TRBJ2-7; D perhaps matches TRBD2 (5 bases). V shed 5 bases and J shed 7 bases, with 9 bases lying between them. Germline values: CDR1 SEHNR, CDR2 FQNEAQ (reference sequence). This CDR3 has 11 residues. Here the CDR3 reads CASSPRGEQYF. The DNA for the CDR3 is TGTGCCAGCAGCCCTCGAGGGGAGCAGTACTTC.

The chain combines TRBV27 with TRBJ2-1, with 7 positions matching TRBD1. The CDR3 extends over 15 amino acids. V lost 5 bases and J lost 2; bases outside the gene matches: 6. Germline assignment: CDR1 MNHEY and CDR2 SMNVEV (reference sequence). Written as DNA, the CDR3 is TGTGCCAGCAGTGGAACAGGGGCCCCCTACAATGAGCAGTTCTTC. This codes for CASSGTGAPYNEQFF.

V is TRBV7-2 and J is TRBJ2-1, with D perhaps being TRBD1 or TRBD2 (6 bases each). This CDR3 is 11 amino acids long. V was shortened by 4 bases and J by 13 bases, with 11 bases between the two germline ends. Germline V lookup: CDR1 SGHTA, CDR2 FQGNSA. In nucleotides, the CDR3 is TGTGCCAGCAGCTCCAGGGGACTCCAGTTCTTC. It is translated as CASSSRGLQFF.

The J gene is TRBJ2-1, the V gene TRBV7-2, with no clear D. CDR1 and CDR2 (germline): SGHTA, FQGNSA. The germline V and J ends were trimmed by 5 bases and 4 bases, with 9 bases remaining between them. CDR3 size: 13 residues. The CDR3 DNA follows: TGTGCCAGCAGCGCGGACGAATACAATGAGCAGTTCTTC. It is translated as CASSADEYNEQFF.

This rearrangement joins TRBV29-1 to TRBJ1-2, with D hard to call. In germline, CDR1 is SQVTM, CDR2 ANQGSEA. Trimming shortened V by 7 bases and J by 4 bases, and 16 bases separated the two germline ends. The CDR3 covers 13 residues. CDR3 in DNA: TGCAGCGGAGGAGAACGACACGGCTATGGCTACACCTTC. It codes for CSGGERHGYGYTF.